These 6 T cell receptor beta chains came from one sample sequenced in a study of cytotoxic CD8 clonotypes in ibrutinib-treated CLL. TCRdb keeps only in-frame clones here, not all; method: immunoSEQ multiplex PCR. Here the sample spans 20,000 to 30,000 clones, approximately 71% being singletons. Source: PBMCs, taken after 12 months of ibrutinib treatment. These receptors originate from a human donor with chronic lymphocytic leukemia.

This rearrangement joins TRBV5-1 to TRBJ2-5; 8 nucleotides agree with TRBD1. The CDR3 contains 14 residues. Per germline, CDR1 SGHRS and CDR2 YFSETQ. With 4 bases clipped from V and 4 bases from J, the junction kept 6 bases outside the gene matches. The CDR3 sequence: CASSRGQALETQYF. In nucleotides, the CDR3 is TGCGCCAGCAGCAGGGGACAGGCCCTAGAGACCCAGTACTTC.

In its sample, this clone was seen many times. Different DNA sequences within this sample yield the same CDR3. The chain has TRBV2 and TRBJ1-2; D may be TRBD1 (5 bases). Trimming removed 1 base at V and 8 bases at J, with 14 bases between. Germline V gene lookup returns CDR1 SNHLY and CDR2 FYNNEI. This CDR3 has 14 residues. Here the CDR3 reads CASSEGRDRAGYTF. The CDR3 DNA is TGTGCCAGCAGTGAAGGCCGGGACCGCGCGGGCTACACCTTC.

The CDR3 DNA sequence: TGCGCCAGCAGCCAGGGCGTCATGACGGGGGCCAACGTCCTGACTTTC. Translating it yields CASSQGVMTGANVLTF. The chain is built from TRBV4-1 and TRBJ2-6; D unresolved. V dropped 3 bases and J dropped 4 bases, with 13 bases sitting between them. The V gene's germline CDR1 is MGHRA and CDR2 YSYEKL. This CDR3 contains 16 residues.

The chain uses TRBV28 and TRBJ1-1; weak D call: TRBD1 (6 bases). This CDR3 region has 15 residues. Germline CDR1 is MDHEN and CDR2 is SYDVKM. Trimming shortened V by 5 bases and J by 0 bases, and 13 bases separated the two germline ends. Here the CDR3 DNA reads TGTGCCAGCAGTGCCGTGGACAGAATGAACACTGAAGCTTTCTTT. It is translated as CASSAVDRMNTEAFF.

J is TRBJ2-7 and V is TRBV7-2; D remains ambiguous. Trimming removed 3 bases from V and 6 bases from J, with 6 bases in between. The CDR3 totals 11 residues. Germline CDR1 reads SGHTA; CDR2 reads FQGNSA. DNA for the CDR3: TGTGCCAGCAGCTTGCAACGCGAGCAGTACTTC. This gives the protein CASSLQREQYF.

This clone ranks as medium-sized. The chain has TRBV4-3 and TRBJ1-2; 8 nucleotides line up with TRBD1. This CDR3 is built from 16 residues. CDR1 and CDR2 (germline): LGHNA, YSLEER. V dropped 1 base and J dropped 5; count of bases not matched to a gene: 9. CDR3 DNA sequence: TGCGCCAGCAGCCAAGGAGGACAGGGCGGGGGGTATGGCTACACCTTC. The encoded protein is CASSQGGQGGGYGYTF.